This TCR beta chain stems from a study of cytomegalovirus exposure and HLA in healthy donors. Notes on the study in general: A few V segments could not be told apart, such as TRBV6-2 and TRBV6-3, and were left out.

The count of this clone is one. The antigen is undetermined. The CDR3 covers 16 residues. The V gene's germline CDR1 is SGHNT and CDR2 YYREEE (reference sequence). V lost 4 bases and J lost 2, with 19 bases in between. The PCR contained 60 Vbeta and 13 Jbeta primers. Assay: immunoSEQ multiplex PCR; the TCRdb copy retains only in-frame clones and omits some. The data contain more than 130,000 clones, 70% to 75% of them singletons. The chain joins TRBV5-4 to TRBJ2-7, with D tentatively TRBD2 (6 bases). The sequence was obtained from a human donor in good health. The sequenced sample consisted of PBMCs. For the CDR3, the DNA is TGTGCCAGCAGCCTCACCGGGCAGGCGGGACCCTACGAGCAGTACTTC. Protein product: CASSLTGQAGPYEQYF.